This T cell receptor (beta chain) was observed in a study of CD8+CD57+ T cells in acquired aplastic anemia. The overall study: Each DNA sample taken from sorted CD4+ and CD8+ cells came to around 3.4 ug on average. Study-level results: Researchers report that some 31 CD8+ CDR3 sequences appeared in both patients and controls. Controls did not differ significantly from patients in CD8+ Simpson's diversity.

Patients chosen for sequencing had shown CD8+CD57+ cell expansion by flow cytometry. Patients, without exception, had severe acquired aplastic anemia. Remarks on this clonotype: Antigen unknown.

Germline V gene sequence: CDR1 SGHRS, CDR2 YFSETQ. The CDR3 has 12 residues. J gave up 12 bases and V 4 bases, and 9 bases lay outside the gene matches. The TCR beta profiling, which covered VDJ combination and CDR3 sequence, was carried out using genomic DNA as the template. TCRdb used MiXCR to reprocess the reads, holding one entry per CDR3 protein. The sample has over 250,000 distinct CDR3 sequences, roughly 59% seen once. This TCR derives from a human donor with aplastic anemia. Sequencing was performed on sorted CD4+, CD8+, or CD8+CD57+ T cells (not recorded which) from PBMCs. This chain links TRBV5-1 with TRBJ1-2, with 7 positions matching TRBD1. The DNA of the CDR3 is TGCGCCAGCAGCCAAGACAGGGCAGGAAACACCTTC. This sequence encodes CASSQDRAGNTF.